This T cell receptor (beta chain) was captured in a study of cytomegalovirus exposure and HLA in healthy donors. The V and J ends lost 6 bases and 1 base, in that order; junction bases with no gene match: 4. CDR1 is SNHLY and CDR2 is FYNNEI in the germline V gene. This CDR3 spans 16 amino acids. The PCR employed 60 Vbeta primers together with 13 Jbeta primers. Assay used: immunoSEQ multiplex PCR; TCRdb lists only in-frame clones, some missing. The table records roughly 170,000 clones, 84% of them present only once. A note on this clone: Its matching antigen is unknown.

Points from the study as a whole: Indistinguishable V segments, including TRBV6-2 and TRBV6-3, were excluded.

The chain uses TRBV2 and TRBJ1-5, with 12 bases aligning to TRBD1. The sequence derives from a girl aged 2 to 9 in good health and CMV-seropositive. Specimen: PBMCs. The CDR3 coding sequence is TGTGCCAGCAGAGGGACAGGGGGCTGGAGCAATCAGCCCCAGCATTTT. Translating gives CASRGTGGWSNQPQHF.